This T cell receptor beta chain was retrieved from a study of blood T cell repertoires in COVID-19. Overall study: COVID-19 samples collected from the United States, Italy and Spain covered acute and convalescent phases. T cells, B-cell-depleted T cells, or PBMCs provided the cDNA or gDNA that served as material.

As handled by the study authors: Cell counts per sample came from amplifying reference gene primers. The method was immunoSEQ multiplex PCR; TCRdb's version includes in-frame clones alone and lacks a portion of them. V and J calls and clone size follow that table, whereas D and trimming were derived from the DNA. The data show 250,000 or so clones, around 90% seen once. V was pared by 2 bases and J by 8 bases, with 7 bases of the junction left unmatched. Germline lookup yields CDR1 SEHNR and CDR2 FQNEAQ (reference sequence). The length of the CDR3 is 16 residues. This chain links TRBV7-9 with TRBJ2-1, with 12 positions matching TRBD2. Sequenced sample: peripheral blood. The TCR originated in a middle-aged woman who had recovered from COVID-19. The CDR3 loop reads CASSLRTSGKGDEQFF. CDR3 DNA: TGTGCCAGCAGCTTAAGGACTAGCGGGAAGGGGGATGAGCAGTTCTTC.